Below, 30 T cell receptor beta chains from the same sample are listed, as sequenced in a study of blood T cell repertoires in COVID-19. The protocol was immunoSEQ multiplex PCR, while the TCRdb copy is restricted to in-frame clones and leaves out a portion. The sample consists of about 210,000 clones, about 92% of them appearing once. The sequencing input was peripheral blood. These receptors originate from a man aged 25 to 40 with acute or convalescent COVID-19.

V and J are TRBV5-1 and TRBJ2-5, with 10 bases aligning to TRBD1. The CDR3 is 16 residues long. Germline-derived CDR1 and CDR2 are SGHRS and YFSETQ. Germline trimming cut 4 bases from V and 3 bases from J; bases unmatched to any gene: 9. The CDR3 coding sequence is TGCGCCAGCAGCCCACGAGGACAGGGGGAGAAAGAGACCCAGTACTTC. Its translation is CASSPRGQGEKETQYF.

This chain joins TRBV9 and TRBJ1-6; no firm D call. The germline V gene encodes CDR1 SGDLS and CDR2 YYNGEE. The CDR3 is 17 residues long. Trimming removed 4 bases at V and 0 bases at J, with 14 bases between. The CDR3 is CASSPPSPSSYNSPLHF. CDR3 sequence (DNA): TGTGCCAGCAGCCCACCTAGCCCGAGCTCCTATAATTCACCCCTCCACTTT.

The CDR3 DNA sequence: TGTGCCAGCAGCCCGAAGTTGGGGGGCGAGCAGTACTTC. Its translation: CASSPKLGGEQYF. This chain links TRBV13 with TRBJ2-7, with D maybe TRBD2 (6 bases). V dropped 5 bases and J dropped 6 bases, with 14 bases sitting between them. The CDR3 loop spans 13 amino acids. Germline loops: CDR1 PRHDT, CDR2 FYEKMQ (reference sequence).

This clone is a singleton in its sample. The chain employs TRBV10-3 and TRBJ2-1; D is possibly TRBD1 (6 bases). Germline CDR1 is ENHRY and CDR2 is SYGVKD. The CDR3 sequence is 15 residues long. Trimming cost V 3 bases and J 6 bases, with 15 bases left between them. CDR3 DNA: TGTGCCATCAGTGATCGTCCGGGACAAGGCAATGAGCAGTTCTTC. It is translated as CAISDRPGQGNEQFF.

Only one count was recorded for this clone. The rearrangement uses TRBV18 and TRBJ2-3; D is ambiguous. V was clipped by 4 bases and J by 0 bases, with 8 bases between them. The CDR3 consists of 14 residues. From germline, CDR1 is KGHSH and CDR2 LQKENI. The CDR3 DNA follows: TGTGCCAGCTCACGAGGAACTAGCACAGATACGCAGTATTTT. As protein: CASSRGTSTDTQYF. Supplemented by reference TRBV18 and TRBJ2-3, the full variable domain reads NAGVMQNPRHLVRRRGQEARLRCSPMKGHSHVYWYRQLPEEGLKFMVYLQKENIIDESGMPKERFSAEFPKEGPSILRIQQVVRGDSAAYFCASSRGTSTDTQYFGPGTRLTVL.

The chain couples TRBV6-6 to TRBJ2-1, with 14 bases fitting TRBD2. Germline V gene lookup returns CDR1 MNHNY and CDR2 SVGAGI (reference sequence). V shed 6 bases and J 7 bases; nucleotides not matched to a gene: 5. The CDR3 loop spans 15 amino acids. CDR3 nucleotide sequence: TGTGCCAGCAGCAGACTAGCGGGAGGGCCTAATGAGCAGTTCTTC. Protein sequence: CASSRLAGGPNEQFF.

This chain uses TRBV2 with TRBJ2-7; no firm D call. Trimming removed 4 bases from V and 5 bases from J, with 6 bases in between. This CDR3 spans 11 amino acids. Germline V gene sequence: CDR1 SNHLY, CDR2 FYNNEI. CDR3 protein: CASSASDEQYF. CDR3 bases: TGTGCCAGCAGTGCCTCGGACGAGCAGTACTTC.

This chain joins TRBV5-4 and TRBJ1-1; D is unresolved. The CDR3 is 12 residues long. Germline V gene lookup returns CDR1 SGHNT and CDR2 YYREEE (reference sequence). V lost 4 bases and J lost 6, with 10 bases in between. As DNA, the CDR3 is TGTGCCAGCAGCGTCGGGGAGGCTGAAGCTTTCTTT. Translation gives CASSVGEAEAFF.

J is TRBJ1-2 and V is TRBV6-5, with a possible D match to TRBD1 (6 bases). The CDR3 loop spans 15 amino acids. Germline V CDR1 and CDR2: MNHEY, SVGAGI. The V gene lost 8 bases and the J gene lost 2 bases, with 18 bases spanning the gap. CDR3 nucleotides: TGTGCCAGCGTCGCTGTGGTGCAGGGGAACTATGGCTACACCTTC. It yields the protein CASVAVVQGNYGYTF.

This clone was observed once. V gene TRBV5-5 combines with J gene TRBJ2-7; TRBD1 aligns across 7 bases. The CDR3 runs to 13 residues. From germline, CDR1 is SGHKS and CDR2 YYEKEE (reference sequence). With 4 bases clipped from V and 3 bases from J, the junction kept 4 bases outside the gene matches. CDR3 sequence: CASSVGQYYEQYF. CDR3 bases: TGTGCCAGCAGCGTGGGACAGTACTACGAGCAGTACTTC.

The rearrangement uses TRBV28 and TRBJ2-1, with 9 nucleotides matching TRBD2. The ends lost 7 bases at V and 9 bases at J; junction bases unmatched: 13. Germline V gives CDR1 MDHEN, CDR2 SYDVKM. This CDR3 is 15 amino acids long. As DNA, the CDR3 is TGTGCCAGCACTATCTCTGGCGGGGGGGCGGTTGAGCAGTTCTTC. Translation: CASTISGGGAVEQFF.

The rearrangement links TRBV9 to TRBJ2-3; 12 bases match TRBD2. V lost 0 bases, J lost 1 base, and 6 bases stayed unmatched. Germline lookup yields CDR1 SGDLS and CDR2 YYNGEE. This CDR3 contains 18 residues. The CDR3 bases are TGTGCCAGCAGCGTAGGGCCTAGCGGGGGGGCGGGCACAGATACGCAGTATTTT. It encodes CASSVGPSGGAGTDTQYF.

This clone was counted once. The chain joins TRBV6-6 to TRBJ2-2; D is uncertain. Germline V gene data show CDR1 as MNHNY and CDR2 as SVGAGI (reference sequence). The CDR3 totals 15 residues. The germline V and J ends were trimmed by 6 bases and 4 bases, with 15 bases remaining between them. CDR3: CASSPRLKTTGELFF. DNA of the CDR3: TGTGCCAGCAGCCCTAGACTGAAAACCACCGGGGAGCTGTTTTTT.

CDR3 loop: CASSLTPSGATDTQYF. The DNA of the CDR3 is TGTGCCAGCAGCTTAACTCCTAGCGGGGCCACAGATACGCAGTATTTT. V and J are TRBV7-3 and TRBJ2-3; 9 bases align to TRBD2. The CDR3 consists of 16 residues. V lost 0 bases and J lost 2; bases outside the gene matches: 3. CDR1 and CDR2 from the germline V gene are SGHTA and FQGTGA.

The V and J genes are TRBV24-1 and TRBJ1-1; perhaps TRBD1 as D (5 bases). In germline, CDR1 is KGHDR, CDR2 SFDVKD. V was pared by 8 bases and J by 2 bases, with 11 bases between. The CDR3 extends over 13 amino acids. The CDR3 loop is CATKAGRNTEAFF. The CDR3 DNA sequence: TGTGCCACCAAGGCAGGGCGCAACACTGAAGCTTTCTTT.

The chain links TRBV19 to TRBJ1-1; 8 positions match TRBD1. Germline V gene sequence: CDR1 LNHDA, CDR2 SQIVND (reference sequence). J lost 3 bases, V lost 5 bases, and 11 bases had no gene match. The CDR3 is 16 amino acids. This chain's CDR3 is CASSSPRTGSHTEAFF. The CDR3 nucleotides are TGTGCCAGTAGTTCGCCCCGGACAGGGTCCCACACTGAAGCTTTCTTT.

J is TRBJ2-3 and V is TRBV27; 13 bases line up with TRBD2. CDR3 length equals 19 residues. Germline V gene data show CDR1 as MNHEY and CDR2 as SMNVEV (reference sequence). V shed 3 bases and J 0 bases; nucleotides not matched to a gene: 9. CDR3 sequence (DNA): TGTGCCAGCAGTTTTCCGACTAGCGGGAGGATCGGTAGCACAGATACGCAGTATTTT. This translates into CASSFPTSGRIGSTDTQYF.

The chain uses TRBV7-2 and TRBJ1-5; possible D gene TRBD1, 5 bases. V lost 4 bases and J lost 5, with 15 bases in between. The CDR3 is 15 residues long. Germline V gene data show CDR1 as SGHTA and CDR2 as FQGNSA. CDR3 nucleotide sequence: TGTGCCAGCAGCTCGCAGGGTGGTCTAGATCAGCCCCAGCATTTT. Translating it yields CASSSQGGLDQPQHF.

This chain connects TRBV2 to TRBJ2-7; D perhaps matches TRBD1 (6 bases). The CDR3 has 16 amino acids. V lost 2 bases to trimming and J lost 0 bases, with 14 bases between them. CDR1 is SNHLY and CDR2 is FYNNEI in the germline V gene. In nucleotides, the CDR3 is TGTGCCAGCAGTGAAATCGACAGGCCCATCTCCTACGAGCAGTACTTC. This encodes CASSEIDRPISYEQYF.

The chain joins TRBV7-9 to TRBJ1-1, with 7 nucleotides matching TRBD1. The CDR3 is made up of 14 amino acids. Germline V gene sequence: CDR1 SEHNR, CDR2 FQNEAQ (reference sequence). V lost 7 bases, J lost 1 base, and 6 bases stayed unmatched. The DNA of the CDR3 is TGTGCCAGCATCGTACCAGGGGGGAACACTGAAGCTTTCTTT. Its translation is CASIVPGGNTEAFF. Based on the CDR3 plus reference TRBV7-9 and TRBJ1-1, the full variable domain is DTGVSQNPRHKITKRGQNVTFRCDPISEHNRLYWYRQTLGQGPEFLTYFQNEAQLEKSRLLSDRFSAERPKGSFSTLEIQRTEQGDSAMYLCASIVPGGNTEAFFGQGTRLTVV.

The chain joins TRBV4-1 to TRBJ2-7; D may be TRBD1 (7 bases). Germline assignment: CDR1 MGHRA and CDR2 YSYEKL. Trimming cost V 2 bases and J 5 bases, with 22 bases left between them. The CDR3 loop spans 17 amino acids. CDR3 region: CASSQLRLGQGGHEQYF. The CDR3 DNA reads TGCGCCAGCAGCCAACTCCGACTGGGGCAGGGGGGCCACGAGCAGTACTTC.

CDR3 sequence reads: CASSSTGPGANVLTF. CDR3 in DNA: TGTGCCAGCAGCTCGACAGGGCCCGGGGCCAACGTCCTGACTTTC. V usage is TRBV11-1 and J usage is TRBJ2-6; 7 nucleotides agree with TRBD1. Germline-derived CDR1 and CDR2 are SGHAT and FQDESV (reference sequence). The CDR3 extends over 15 amino acids. V trimming: 4 bases; J trimming: 4 bases; junction bases outside the gene matches: 4. The full variable domain, in which reference TRBV11-1 and TRBJ2-6 provide the parts outside the CDR3, is EAEVAQSPRYKITEKSQAVAFWCDPISGHATLYWYRQILGQGPELLVQFQDESVVDDSQLPKDRFSAERLKGVDSTLKIQPAELGDSAMYLCASSSTGPGANVLTFGAGSRLTVL.

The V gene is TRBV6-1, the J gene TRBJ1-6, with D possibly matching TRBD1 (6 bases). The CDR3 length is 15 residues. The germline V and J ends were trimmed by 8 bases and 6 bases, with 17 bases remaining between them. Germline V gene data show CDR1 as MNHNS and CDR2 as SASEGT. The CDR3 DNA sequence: TGTGCCAGCGCACCTCCAGGGGCCATTAATTCACCCCTCCACTTT. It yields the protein CASAPPGAINSPLHF.

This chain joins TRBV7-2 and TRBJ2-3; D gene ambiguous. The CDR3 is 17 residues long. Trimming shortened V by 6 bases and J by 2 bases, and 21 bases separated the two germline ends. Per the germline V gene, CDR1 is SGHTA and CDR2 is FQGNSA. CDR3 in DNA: TGTGCCAGCAGTCTGGTCGTTCGGAGTATCTACACAGATACGCAGTATTTT. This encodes CASSLVVRSIYTDTQYF. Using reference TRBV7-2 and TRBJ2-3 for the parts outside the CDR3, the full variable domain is GAGVSQSPSNKVTEKGKDVELRCDPISGHTALYWYRQSLGQGLEFLIYFQGNSAPDKSGLPSDRFSAERTGGSVSTLTIQRTQQEDSAVYLCASSLVVRSIYTDTQYFGPGTRLTVL.

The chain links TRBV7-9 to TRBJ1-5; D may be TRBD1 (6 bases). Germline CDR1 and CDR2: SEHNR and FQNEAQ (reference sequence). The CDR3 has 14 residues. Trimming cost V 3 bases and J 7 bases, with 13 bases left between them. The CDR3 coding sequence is TGTGCCAGCAGCTTTGGGACAAGGCTACAGCCCCAGCATTTT. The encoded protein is CASSFGTRLQPQHF.

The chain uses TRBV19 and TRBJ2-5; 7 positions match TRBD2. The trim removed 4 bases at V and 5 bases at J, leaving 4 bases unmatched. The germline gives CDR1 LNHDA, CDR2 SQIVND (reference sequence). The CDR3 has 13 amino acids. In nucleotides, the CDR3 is TGTGCCAGTAGTACTAGCGGATTGGAGACCCAGTACTTC. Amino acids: CASSTSGLETQYF.

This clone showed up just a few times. The DNA of the CDR3 is TGTGCCAGCAGCTTTACAGGGGGCACCGGCTACACCTTC. This encodes CASSFTGGTGYTF. V is TRBV7-6 and J is TRBJ1-2, with 9 positions matching TRBD1. V trimming: 3 bases; J trimming: 8 bases; junction bases outside the gene matches: 4. The CDR3 loop spans 13 amino acids. CDR1 is SGHVS, CDR2 FNYEAQ, per germline.

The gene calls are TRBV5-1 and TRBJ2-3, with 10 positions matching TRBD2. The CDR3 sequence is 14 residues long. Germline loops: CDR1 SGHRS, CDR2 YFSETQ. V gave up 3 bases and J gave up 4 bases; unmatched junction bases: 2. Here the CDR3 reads CASSWGTSADTQYF. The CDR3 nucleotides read TGCGCCAGCAGCTGGGGGACTAGCGCAGATACGCAGTATTTT.

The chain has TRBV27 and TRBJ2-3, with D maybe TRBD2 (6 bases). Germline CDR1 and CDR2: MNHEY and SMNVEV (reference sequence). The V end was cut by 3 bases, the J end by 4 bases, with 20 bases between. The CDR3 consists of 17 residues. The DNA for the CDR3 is TGTGCCAGCAGTTTGGATCTGGCGGGGCGAACATCAGATACGCAGTATTTT. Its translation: CASSLDLAGRTSDTQYF.

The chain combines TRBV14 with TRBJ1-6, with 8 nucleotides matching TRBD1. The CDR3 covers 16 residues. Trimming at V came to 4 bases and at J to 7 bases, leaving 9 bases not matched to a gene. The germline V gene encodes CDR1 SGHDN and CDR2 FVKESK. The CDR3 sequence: CASSRFSDRANSPLHF. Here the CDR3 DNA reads TGTGCCAGCAGCCGTTTCTCGGACAGGGCGAATTCACCCCTCCACTTT.